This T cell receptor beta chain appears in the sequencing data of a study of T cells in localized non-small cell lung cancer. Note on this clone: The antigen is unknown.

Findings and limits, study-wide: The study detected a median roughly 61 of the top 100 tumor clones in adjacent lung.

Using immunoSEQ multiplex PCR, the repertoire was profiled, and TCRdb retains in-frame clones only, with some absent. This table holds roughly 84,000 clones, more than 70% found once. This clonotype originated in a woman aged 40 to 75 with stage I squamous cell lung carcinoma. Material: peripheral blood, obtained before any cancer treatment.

DNA of the CDR3: TGTGCCAGCAGCTTTGGTAGGGATTGGACAGATACGCAGTATTTT. It is translated as CASSFGRDWTDTQYF. J is TRBJ2-3 and V is TRBV7-9; unclear D gene. The CDR3 loop spans 15 amino acids. Germline assignment: CDR1 SEHNR and CDR2 FQNEAQ (reference sequence). V lost 3 bases and J lost 3, with 13 bases in between.